This TCR beta chain came from a study of human T cells and chemical hapten exposure. Study-wide background: Upper inner arm skin measuring approximately 2 cm by approximately 2 cm received 2% DPC for sensitization. Readings were taken at 6 days from patch tests that had applied 0.01% DPC to the upper back.

About this clonotype: Antigen unknown.

Study results and caveats: Donors were affected by alopecia, so their immune reaction might vary from that of healthy individuals.

Time point defined: pre-sensitization, week 0. This sample's treatment: therapeutic diphenylcyclopropenone sensitization with weekly scalp DPC. Extraction of total RNA was performed on unfractionated whole blood. Unique molecular identifiers were attached to individual cDNA molecules during library preparation. One entry per CDR3 protein results from TCRdb running MiXCR on the RACE reads. The sample carries about 50,000 distinct CDR3 sequences, around a tenth recorded once. The receptor was isolated from a woman in her twenties or thirties with alopecia areata. Some clones in this sample may be carry-over from other donors' samples. Sequencing used whole blood, obtained in connection with sensitization to the hapten diphenylcyclopropenone (DPC).

As DNA, the CDR3 is TGCGCCAGCAGCCAAGCACTAGCGGGGGTTGCCAAAAACATTCAGTACTTC. It specifies CASSQALAGVAKNIQYF. V gene TRBV4-3 combines with J gene TRBJ2-4, with TRBD2 identical over 11 bases. V was clipped by 1 base and J by 1 base; unmatched bases: 3. Germline CDR1 is LGHNA and CDR2 is YSLEER. CDR3 length equals 17 residues.